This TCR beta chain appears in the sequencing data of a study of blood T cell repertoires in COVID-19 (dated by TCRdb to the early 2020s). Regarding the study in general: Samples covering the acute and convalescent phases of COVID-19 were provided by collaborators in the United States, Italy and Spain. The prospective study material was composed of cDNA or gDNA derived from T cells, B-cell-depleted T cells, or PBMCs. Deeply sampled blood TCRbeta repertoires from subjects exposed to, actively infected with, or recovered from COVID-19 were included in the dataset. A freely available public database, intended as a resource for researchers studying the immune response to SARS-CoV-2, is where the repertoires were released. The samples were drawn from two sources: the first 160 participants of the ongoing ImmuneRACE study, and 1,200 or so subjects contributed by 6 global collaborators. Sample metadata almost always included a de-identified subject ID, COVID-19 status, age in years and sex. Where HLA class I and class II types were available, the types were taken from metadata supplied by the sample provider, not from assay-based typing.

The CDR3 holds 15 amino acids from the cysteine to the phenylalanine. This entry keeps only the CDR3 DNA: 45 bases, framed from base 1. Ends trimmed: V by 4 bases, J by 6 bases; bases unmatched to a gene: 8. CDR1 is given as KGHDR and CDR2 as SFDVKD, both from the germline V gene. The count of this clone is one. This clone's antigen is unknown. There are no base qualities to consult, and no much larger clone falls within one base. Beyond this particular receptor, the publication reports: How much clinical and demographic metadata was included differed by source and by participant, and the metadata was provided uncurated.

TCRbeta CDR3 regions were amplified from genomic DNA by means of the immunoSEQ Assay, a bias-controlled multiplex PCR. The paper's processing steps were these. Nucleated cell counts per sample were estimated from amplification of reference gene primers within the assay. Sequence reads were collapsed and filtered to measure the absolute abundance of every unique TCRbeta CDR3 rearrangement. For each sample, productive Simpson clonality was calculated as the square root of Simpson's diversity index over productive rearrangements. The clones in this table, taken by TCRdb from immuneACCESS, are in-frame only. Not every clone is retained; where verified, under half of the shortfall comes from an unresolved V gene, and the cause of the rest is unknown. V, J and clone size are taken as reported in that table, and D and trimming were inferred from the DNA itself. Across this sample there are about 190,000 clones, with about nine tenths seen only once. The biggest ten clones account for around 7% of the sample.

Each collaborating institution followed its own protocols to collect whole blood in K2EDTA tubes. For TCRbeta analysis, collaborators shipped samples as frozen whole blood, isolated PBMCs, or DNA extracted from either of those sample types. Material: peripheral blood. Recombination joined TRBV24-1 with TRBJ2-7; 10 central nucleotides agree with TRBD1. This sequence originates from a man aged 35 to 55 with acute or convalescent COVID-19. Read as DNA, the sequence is TGTGCCACCAGTGAAGCCGGGACAGGGGCTCCCGAGCAGTACTTC. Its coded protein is CATSEAGTGAPEQYF.